The 27 T cell receptor beta chains presented below share a single source sample, sequenced in a study of blood T cell repertoires in COVID-19. The method was immunoSEQ multiplex PCR; TCRdb's version includes in-frame clones alone and lacks a portion of them. The data contain a few hundred thousand clones, about 87% of them singletons. Sequenced sample: PBMCs or T cells enriched from blood (not recorded which). The receptor set was obtained from a young woman who had recovered from COVID-19.

This rearrangement joins TRBV27 to TRBJ2-3, with TRBD1 as a possible D gene (5 bases). The germline CDR1 and CDR2 sequences are MNHEY and SMNVEV (reference sequence). Trimming left V 1 base short and J 2 bases short, with 13 bases between. The CDR3 spans 16 residues. CDR3 nucleotides: TGTGCCAGCAGTTTATTATGGCAGGGTCCCACAGATACGCAGTATTTT. It translates to CASSLLWQGPTDTQYF.

The chain is built from TRBV5-1 and TRBJ2-2; D gene unclear. Trimming pared 4 bases from V and 1 base from J, leaving 8 bases between. Germline V gene sequence: CDR1 SGHRS, CDR2 YFSETQ. This CDR3 spans 14 amino acids. CDR3 in DNA: TGCGCCAGCAGCCTACAGAGGAACACCGGGGAGCTGTTTTTT. It encodes CASSLQRNTGELFF. Full variable domain (missing parts from reference TRBV5-1 and TRBJ2-2): KAGVTQTPRYLIKTRGQQVTLSCSPISGHRSVSWYQQTPGQGLQFLFEYFSETQRNKGNFPGRFSGRQFSNSRSEMNVSTLELGDSALYLCASSLQRNTGELFFGEGSRLTVL.

V usage is TRBV3-1 (or the pseudogene TRBV3-2) and J usage is TRBJ2-7; 9 bases agree with TRBD1. CDR1 is LGHDT and CDR2 is YNNKEL in the germline V gene (reference sequence). Germline trimming cut 1 base from V and 3 bases from J; bases unmatched to any gene: 1. The CDR3 is made up of 14 amino acids. The CDR3 protein is CASSQGGQGYEQYF. CDR3 DNA: TGTGCCAGCAGCCAAGGGGGACAGGGCTACGAGCAGTACTTC.

The chain recombines TRBV6-5 with TRBJ2-3; 7 positions match TRBD2. V trimming: 2 bases; J trimming: 7 bases; junction bases outside the gene matches: 3. This CDR3 region has 13 residues. Germline lookup yields CDR1 MNHEY and CDR2 SVGAGI. CDR3 loop: CASSYRDYHTQYF. The CDR3, as DNA: TGTGCCAGCAGTTACCGGGACTACCATACGCAGTATTTT.

CDR3 nucleotides: TGCGCCAGCAGTCCCGGGACAGCTTACGAGCAGTACTTC. The encoded protein is CASSPGTAYEQYF. The J gene is TRBJ2-7, the V gene TRBV5-1; 7 bases are a match to TRBD1. The germline V gene encodes CDR1 SGHRS and CDR2 YFSETQ. J gave up 4 bases and V 5 bases, and 6 bases lay outside the gene matches. The CDR3 is made up of 13 amino acids.

In nucleotides, the CDR3 is TGTGCCAGCAGCCACCGGGAACCCTACGAGCAGTACTTC. The encoded protein is CASSHREPYEQYF. The V and J genes are TRBV3-1 (or the pseudogene TRBV3-2) and TRBJ2-7; possibly TRBD2 for D (5 bases). Germline V CDR1 and CDR2: LGHDT, YNNKEL (reference sequence). Trimming shortened V by 3 bases and J by 2 bases, and 8 bases separated the two germline ends. This CDR3 contains 13 residues.

The table lists this clone with a few counts. The V call is TRBV7-2, the J call TRBJ2-1; 7 bases align to TRBD2. CDR1 is SGHTA, CDR2 FQGNSA, per germline. Unmatched junction bases numbered 11, after V lost 2 bases and J lost 4 bases. The CDR3 sequence is 17 residues long. The CDR3 DNA sequence: TGTGCCAGCAGCTTAAGTGTTTGGGAGGGTGCGTACAATGAGCAGTTCTTC. It encodes CASSLSVWEGAYNEQFF.

This chain uses TRBV19 with TRBJ1-1, with D possibly being TRBD1 (5 bases). V was trimmed by 7 bases and J by 0 bases, leaving 15 bases between them. CDR3 length: 15 amino acids. Per the germline V gene, CDR1 is LNHDA and CDR2 is SQIVND (reference sequence). The CDR3 region has the DNA TGTGCCAGTACAGGGCAACGAACTATGAACACTGAAGCTTTCTTT. Translated: CASTGQRTMNTEAFF.

The chain carries TRBV28 and TRBJ1-1; D unclear. This CDR3 is 14 amino acids long. CDR1 and CDR2 (germline): MDHEN, SYDVKM. V lost 2 bases and J 0 bases, leaving 7 bases between the germline ends. CDR3 loop: CASSLPTMNTEAFF. CDR3 in DNA: TGTGCCAGCAGTTTACCCACTATGAACACTGAAGCTTTCTTT.

This clone was seen once. The rearrangement uses TRBV29-1 and TRBJ1-2; unclear D gene. Trimming pared 5 bases from V and 8 bases from J, leaving 9 bases between. In germline, CDR1 is SQVTM, CDR2 ANQGSEA. This CDR3 comprises 10 residues. CDR3 nucleotides: TGCAGCGTTATCTGGGAGGGCTACACCTTC. This translates into CSVIWEGYTF.

This chain links TRBV7-9 with TRBJ2-7, with D unclear. The CDR3 runs to 12 residues. Germline V gives CDR1 SEHNR, CDR2 FQNEAQ (reference sequence). V dropped 1 base and J dropped 6 bases, with 7 bases sitting between them. In DNA form, the CDR3 reads TGTGCCAGCAGCTTAGGGAGCCCCGAGCAGTACTTC. Residues: CASSLGSPEQYF.

This clone was seen once. This rearrangement joins TRBV12-5 to TRBJ1-1; a possible D gene is TRBD1 (5 bases). The CDR3 sequence is 15 residues long. Germline V gene sequence: CDR1 LGHNT, CDR2 FRNRAP. Trimming removed 4 bases from V and 5 bases from J, with 17 bases in between. CDR3 residues: CASGSLGRRGTEAFF. CDR3 bases: TGTGCTAGTGGTTCTCTGGGGAGGAGGGGTACTGAAGCTTTCTTT. The whole variable domain, filled in from reference TRBV12-5 and TRBJ1-1, reads DARVTQTPRHKVTEMGQEVTMRCQPILGHNTVFWYRQTMMQGLELLAYFRNRAPLDDSGMPKDRFSAEMPDATLATLKIQPSEPRDSAVYFCASGSLGRRGTEAFFGQGTRLTVV.

This chain connects TRBV30 to TRBJ1-2, with 7 nucleotides matching TRBD1. CDR1 GTSNPN and CDR2 SVGIG come from the germline V gene (reference sequence). CDR3 length: 12 residues. V shed 5 bases and J 11 bases; nucleotides not matched to a gene: 11. CDR3 region: CAWEWDRTFYTF. The CDR3 DNA sequence: TGTGCCTGGGAATGGGACAGAACCTTTTACACCTTC.

V usage is TRBV4-1 and J usage is TRBJ2-5; 9 bases line up with TRBD2. The J segment lost 5 bases and the V segment lost 1 base, leaving 11 bases of the junction unmatched. The CDR3 sequence is 17 residues long. The germline gives CDR1 MGHRA, CDR2 YSYEKL. The CDR3 loop reads CASSQVWLAGSRETQYF. DNA for the CDR3: TGCGCCAGCAGCCAAGTATGGCTAGCGGGGTCTCGGGAGACCCAGTACTTC.

The chain uses TRBV4-3 and TRBJ1-6; D not certain. The V end was cut by 1 base, the J end by 10 bases, with 11 bases between. This CDR3 is 14 amino acids long. Germline-derived CDR1 and CDR2 are LGHNA and YSLEER. The CDR3 DNA follows: TGCGCCAGCAGCCAAGGGTCGGGTGGGTCACCCCTCCACTTT. Encoded protein: CASSQGSGGSPLHF.

Comments on this clone: One end of the junction is discordant with germline, which a read error may explain. The gene calls are TRBV2 and TRBJ2-2; possibly TRBD1 for D (7 bases). This CDR3 spans 15 amino acids. Germline V gene lookup returns CDR1 SNHLY and CDR2 FYNNEI. For the CDR3, the DNA is TGTGCCAGCAAACCGGGACAGCCAAACACCGGGGGGCTGTTTTTT. Residues: CASKPGQPNTGGLFF.

This clone has a handful of counts. The chain links TRBV7-8 to TRBJ2-7; perhaps TRBD1 as D (6 bases). The CDR3 has 16 amino acids. Between the trimmed V and J ends, which lost 4 bases and 3 bases, there was a span of 19 bases. Germline V gives CDR1 SGHVS, CDR2 FQNEAQ. The CDR3 is CASSYHRVRGDYEQYF. The CDR3 DNA reads TGTGCCAGCAGCTACCACAGGGTCCGAGGGGACTACGAGCAGTACTTC.

The rearrangement joins TRBV5-4 to TRBJ1-1; D might be TRBD1 (5 bases). Trimming shortened V by 1 base and J by 0 bases, and 7 bases separated the two germline ends. The CDR3 is 14 residues long. Germline values: CDR1 SGHNT, CDR2 YYREEE (reference sequence). The CDR3 coding sequence is TGTGCCAGCAGCTTGTTACAGGTGAACACTGAAGCTTTCTTT. Encoded protein: CASSLLQVNTEAFF. The complete variable domain, with remaining parts taken from reference TRBV5-4 and TRBJ1-1, reads ETGVTQSPTHLIKTRGQQVTLRCSSQSGHNTVSWYQQALGQGPQFIFQYYREEENGRGNFPPRFSGLQFPNYSSELNVNALELDDSALYLCASSLLQVNTEAFFGQGTRLTVV.

The chain has TRBV5-1 and TRBJ1-1, with D possibly TRBD1 on 6 matching bases. With 2 bases removed from V and 5 bases from J, the gap between germline ends came to 16 bases. The CDR3 length is 15 residues. The germline gives CDR1 SGHRS, CDR2 YFSETQ. In DNA form, the CDR3 reads TGCGCCAGCAGCTTTGGGAACAGGGACGAAACTGAAGCTTTCTTT. It encodes CASSFGNRDETEAFF.

In nucleotides, the CDR3 is TGTGCCAGCAGTCGACAGGGTCCCGGGCCCTACGAGCAGTACTTC. Its translation: CASSRQGPGPYEQYF. This chain uses TRBV27 with TRBJ2-7; TRBD1 matches 7 bases. CDR1 and CDR2 from the germline V gene are MNHEY and SMNVEV (reference sequence). V dropped 5 bases and J dropped 2; count of bases not matched to a gene: 9. This CDR3 is 15 amino acids long.

The rearrangement links TRBV19 to TRBJ2-7, with 10 nucleotides matching TRBD1. V trimming: 8 bases; J trimming: 4 bases; junction bases outside the gene matches: 5. The CDR3 runs to 13 residues. Germline CDR1 LNHDA, CDR2 SQIVND (reference sequence). CDR3 sequence (DNA): TGTGCCAGTCACGGGACAGGGGAATACGAGCAGTACTTC. Residues: CASHGTGEYEQYF.

In this sample, this clone turned up a few times. V is TRBV2 and J is TRBJ2-2; D is perhaps TRBD1 (5 bases). V dropped 10 bases and J dropped 4 bases, with 7 bases sitting between them. CDR1 and CDR2 (germline): SNHLY, FYNNEI. The CDR3 contains 11 residues. This CDR3 reads CANRGTGELFF. CDR3 nucleotide sequence: TGTGCCAATAGGGGCACCGGGGAGCTGTTTTTT.

The chain uses TRBV5-1 and TRBJ1-2; TRBD1 agrees at 7 bases. From germline, CDR1 is SGHRS and CDR2 YFSETQ. With V trimmed by 2 bases and J by 8 bases, 9 bases remained unmatched. The CDR3 sequence is 14 residues long. The DNA for the CDR3 is TGCGCCAGCAGCTTTCCTGACAGGGTCAACGGCTACACCTTC. It encodes CASSFPDRVNGYTF.

The gene calls are TRBV4-3 and TRBJ1-2; TRBD1 matches 9 bases. Trimming took 0 bases from V and 4 from J; bases not matched to a gene: 9. In germline, CDR1 is LGHNA, CDR2 YSLEER. The CDR3 has 17 amino acids. In DNA, the CDR3 is TGCGCCAGCAGCCAAGACCTTGGACAGGGGAGAATCTATGGCTACACCTTC. This codes for CASSQDLGQGRIYGYTF.

The chain couples TRBV25-1 to TRBJ2-7; D is perhaps TRBD1 (5 bases). CDR1 and CDR2 (germline): MGHDK, SYGVNS. The CDR3 runs 15 residues. The ends were cut back, 1 base at V and 1 base at J, with 11 bases in the middle. This CDR3 is CASSELIGASYEQYF. Written as DNA, the CDR3 is TGTGCCAGCAGTGAATTGATAGGGGCATCCTACGAGCAGTACTTC.

This chain joins TRBV4-3 and TRBJ1-1; D is perhaps TRBD1 (5 bases). Trimming took 1 base from V and 0 from J, leaving 9 bases between them. Germline V gene lookup returns CDR1 LGHNA and CDR2 YSLEER. The CDR3 covers 15 residues. In DNA, the CDR3 is TGCGCCAGCAGCCAAGGGCAGGGCATGAACACTGAAGCTTTCTTT. Its protein is CASSQGQGMNTEAFF.

The chain combines TRBV11-2 with TRBJ1-2; D uncertain. The CDR3 extends over 14 amino acids. CDR1 is SGHAT and CDR2 is FQNNGV in the germline V gene. V was shortened by 2 bases and J by 0 bases, with 7 bases between the two germline ends. CDR3 region: CASSLSAANYGYTF. The CDR3, as DNA: TGTGCCAGCAGCTTATCCGCGGCTAACTATGGCTACACCTTC.